One sample yielded the 25 T cell receptor beta chains listed below, sequenced in a study of vaccination effects on CD4 cells after COVID-19 (dated by TCRdb to between 2021 and 2024). After approximately eleven days of culture, CD4+ T cells were isolated with the EasySep CD4+ T cell isolation kit. PCR-confirmed SARS-CoV-2 infection had occurred in convalescent patients between March and December 2020, before the Alpha, Beta and Delta variants emerged in the United States. Each participant got two doses of an mRNA SARS-CoV-2 vaccine, either BNT162b2 or mRNA-1273. No antigen is known for these receptors. Libraries were built with the immunoSEQ multiplex PCR assay. Held by TCRdb, this immuneACCESS table contains in-frame sequences only and omits some clones. Under half of the omission traces to an unresolved V gene where checked; the cause of the rest is unknown. Here the sample has roughly 30,000 clones; approximately 72% occur a single time. The ten largest make up about 7.1% of the sample.

This specimen was CD4+ T cells from PBMCs cultured without peptide, taken after COVID-19 vaccination. The receptors were gathered from a human donor who had a prior SARS-CoV-2 infection.

The chain employs TRBV28 and TRBJ2-5; D not resolved. Germline CDR1 is MDHEN and CDR2 is SYDVKM. The V gene lost 5 bases and the J gene lost 5 bases, with 9 bases spanning the gap. This CDR3 is 12 amino acids long. DNA for the CDR3: TGTGCCAGCAGTCGGGTAGAGGAGACCCAGTACTTC. Translating gives CASSRVEETQYF.

The V gene is TRBV5-4, the J gene TRBJ1-2; 8 nucleotides align to TRBD1. The CDR3 length is 16 residues. Germline trimming cut 0 bases from V and 7 bases from J; bases unmatched to any gene: 11. Per germline, CDR1 SGHNT and CDR2 YYREEE (reference sequence). CDR3 coding DNA: TGTGCCAGCAGCTTGGAAGGGTGGCAGGGGGCGCTTGGCTACACCTTC. Amino acids: CASSLEGWQGALGYTF.

The table lists this clone with a count of one. V is TRBV4-2 and J is TRBJ1-5; D remains unclear. The ends were cut back, 0 bases at V and 1 base at J, with 10 bases in the middle. The CDR3 totals 16 residues. Germline V lookup: CDR1 LGHNA, CDR2 YNFKEQ. CDR3 protein: CASSQDGWGSNQPQHF. The DNA of the CDR3 is TGTGCCAGCAGCCAAGATGGGTGGGGAAGCAATCAGCCCCAGCATTTT.

This clone has just a few counts. V usage is TRBV27 and J usage is TRBJ1-1; D call uncertain. Trimming shortened V by 2 bases and J by 10 bases, and 14 bases separated the two germline ends. Per germline, CDR1 MNHEY and CDR2 SMNVEV (reference sequence). The CDR3 has 13 residues. This chain's CDR3 is CASSLTMASLAFF. In DNA, the CDR3 is TGTGCCAGCAGTTTAACGATGGCCAGTTTAGCTTTCTTT.

In DNA form, the CDR3 reads TGTGCCAGCAGCCAATTGGAGACCCAGTACTTC. Its protein is CASSQLETQYF. The chain combines TRBV3-1 (or the pseudogene TRBV3-2) with TRBJ2-5; D ambiguous. Trimming removed 2 bases from V and 5 bases from J, with 3 bases in between. Germline V lookup: CDR1 LGHDT, CDR2 YNNKEL (reference sequence). The CDR3 has 11 residues.

The gene calls are TRBV18 and TRBJ2-1; 11 bases map to TRBD2. V trimming: 0 bases; J trimming: 3 bases; junction bases outside the gene matches: 4. This CDR3 has 17 residues. Looked up from germline, CDR1 is KGHSH and CDR2 is LQKENI. CDR3 bases: TGTGCCAGCTCACCACCCCTAGCGGGGGGATTCTACAATGAGCAGTTCTTC. It codes for CASSPPLAGGFYNEQFF.

V gene TRBV4-2 combines with J gene TRBJ1-6; D unclear. V dropped 0 bases and J dropped 4 bases, with 4 bases sitting between them. The CDR3 is 14 amino acids. Germline V gene data show CDR1 as LGHNA and CDR2 as YNFKEQ. The CDR3, as DNA: TGTGCCAGCAGCCAAGATCTTTATAATTCACCCCTCCACTTT. It is translated as CASSQDLYNSPLHF.

The chain employs TRBV19 and TRBJ2-5, with no clear D. V lost 7 bases to trimming and J lost 2 bases, with 20 bases between them. Germline CDR1 reads LNHDA; CDR2 reads SQIVND (reference sequence). The CDR3 extends over 16 amino acids. CDR3 residues: CASTARPALGQETQYF. CDR3 bases: TGTGCCAGTACCGCCCGCCCGGCCCTAGGTCAAGAGACCCAGTACTTC.

V usage is TRBV30 and J usage is TRBJ2-3, with a possible D match to TRBD2 (5 bases). The germline V and J ends were trimmed by 1 base and 4 bases, with 9 bases remaining between them. CDR3 size: 13 residues. Looked up from germline, CDR1 is GTSNPN and CDR2 is SVGIG (reference sequence). The CDR3 DNA follows: TGTGCCTGGAGTGGCGGGTCTCCAGATACGCAGTATTTT. Encoded protein: CAWSGGSPDTQYF.

The chain joins TRBV4-1 to TRBJ2-2; 10 nucleotides line up with TRBD2. Per germline, CDR1 MGHRA and CDR2 YSYEKL. The CDR3 length is 16 residues. V was pared by 4 bases and J by 1 base, with 3 bases of the junction left unmatched. CDR3 in DNA: TGCGCCAGCAGCCGCCGACTAGCGGGGAACACCGGGGAGCTGTTTTTT. Amino acids: CASSRRLAGNTGELFF.

This sequence joins TRBV5-1 and TRBJ2-2; D gene unclear. Germline loops: CDR1 SGHRS, CDR2 YFSETQ. The CDR3 sequence is 12 residues long. Trimming took off 8 bases at V and 1 base at J, with 6 bases between the two ends. The CDR3 sequence: CASTENTGELFF. The CDR3 DNA reads as TGCGCCAGTACAGAGAACACCGGGGAGCTGTTTTTT.

The V gene is TRBV4-2, the J gene TRBJ2-3; no clear D gene. Trimming stripped 1 base from V and 8 bases from J, with 10 bases between. The germline V gene encodes CDR1 LGHNA and CDR2 YNFKEQ. CDR3 length equals 13 residues. CDR3 sequence reads: CASSQVKAATQYF. The DNA of the CDR3 is TGTGCCAGCAGCCAAGTAAAGGCAGCTACGCAGTATTTT.

The rearrangement joins TRBV3-1 (or the pseudogene TRBV3-2) to TRBJ1-1; D is ambiguous. This CDR3 region has 12 residues. The V end lost 1 base, the J end lost 11 bases, and 11 bases lay between the germline ends. In germline, CDR1 is LGHDT, CDR2 YNNKEL (reference sequence). The CDR3 DNA reads TGTGCCAGCAGCCAAGTGGGCAGTGGGGCTTTCTTT. Its translation: CASSQVGSGAFF.

This clone occurred a few times. The chain uses TRBV3-1 (or the pseudogene TRBV3-2) and TRBJ1-1, with 8 bases that match TRBD1. J was trimmed by 4 bases and V by 3 bases; bases with no gene match: 1. This CDR3 has 13 amino acids. Germline values: CDR1 LGHDT, CDR2 YNNKEL (reference sequence). The CDR3 DNA sequence: TGTGCCAGCAGCCATGGACAGGGCACTGAAGCTTTCTTT. This codes for CASSHGQGTEAFF.

In this sample, this clone turned up a few times. The chain uses TRBV7-3 and TRBJ2-5; D may be TRBD1 (5 bases). Germline V gene sequence: CDR1 SGHTA, CDR2 FQGTGA. There are 16 residues in the CDR3. Trimming took off 2 bases at V and 3 bases at J, with 16 bases between the two ends. This CDR3 reads CASSLGVWGPEETQYF. CDR3 DNA sequence: TGTGCCAGCAGCTTAGGGGTTTGGGGCCCGGAAGAGACCCAGTACTTC.

This chain joins TRBV15 and TRBJ2-3; D might be TRBD2 (5 bases). V was pared by 0 bases and J by 1 base, with 5 bases between. The CDR3 covers 14 residues. Germline V gene data show CDR1 as LNHNV and CDR2 as YYDKDF (reference sequence). The CDR3 sequence is CATSRERGTDTQYF. CDR3 DNA sequence: TGTGCCACCAGCAGAGAGCGGGGCACAGATACGCAGTATTTT.

The chain recombines TRBV5-1 with TRBJ1-1; TRBD1 agrees at 7 bases. V shed 3 bases and J 0 bases; nucleotides not matched to a gene: 5. The CDR3 loop spans 15 amino acids. CDR1 and CDR2 from the germline V gene are SGHRS and YFSETQ. CDR3 amino acids: CASSSRGGLNTEAFF. CDR3 DNA: TGCGCCAGCAGCTCCCGAGGGGGCTTGAACACTGAAGCTTTCTTT.

The chain recombines TRBV5-1 with TRBJ1-2, with TRBD1 matching 11 bases. Germline CDR1 is SGHRS and CDR2 is YFSETQ. J was trimmed by 6 bases and V by 4 bases; bases with no gene match: 5. This CDR3 is built from 14 residues. Here the CDR3 DNA reads TGCGCCAGCAGCCCCGGGACAGGGGGTCATGGCTACACCTTC. It yields the protein CASSPGTGGHGYTF. The whole variable domain, remainder taken from reference TRBV5-1 and TRBJ1-2, is KAGVTQTPRYLIKTRGQQVTLSCSPISGHRSVSWYQQTPGQGLQFLFEYFSETQRNKGNFPGRFSGRQFSNSRSEMNVSTLELGDSALYLCASSPGTGGHGYTFGSGTRLTVV.

The chain couples TRBV5-8 to TRBJ1-2; unclear D gene. CDR3 length equals 13 residues. Trimming removed 2 bases at V and 4 bases at J, with 9 bases between. The V gene's germline CDR1 is SGHTS and CDR2 YDEGEE. The DNA of the CDR3 is TGTGCCAGCAGCTTTGAGAGGGTCTATGGCTACACCTTC. Translating gives CASSFERVYGYTF. Full variable domain (rest looked up from reference TRBV5-8 and TRBJ1-2): EAGVTQSPTHLIKTRGQQATLRCSPISGHTSVYWYQQALGLGLQFLLWYDEGEERNRGNFPPRFSGRQFPNYSSELNVNALELEDSALYLCASSFERVYGYTFGSGTRLTVV.

V gene TRBV19 combines with J gene TRBJ2-2; 9 bases are a match to TRBD1. In germline, CDR1 is LNHDA, CDR2 SQIVND (reference sequence). V lost 6 bases to trimming and J lost 4 bases; unmatched junction nucleotides: 15. The CDR3 contains 18 residues. The DNA for the CDR3 is TGTGCCAGTAGCAATTACCTCCCCGGGACAGGGCCCACCGGGGAGCTGTTTTTT. Its translation is CASSNYLPGTGPTGELFF.

The chain carries TRBV4-1 and TRBJ1-1; 11 nucleotides agree with TRBD1. The CDR3 spans 19 residues. The germline V gene has CDR1 MGHRA and CDR2 YSYEKL. V dropped 2 bases and J dropped 1; count of bases not matched to a gene: 12. The CDR3 region is CASSQYYAGTGGANTEAFF. The CDR3 nucleotides are TGCGCCAGCAGCCAATATTACGCCGGGACAGGGGGGGCGAACACTGAAGCTTTCTTT.

This clone has just a few counts. The chain joins TRBV3-1 (or the pseudogene TRBV3-2) to TRBJ2-7; TRBD1 is a possible D gene (5 bases). V gave up 1 base and J gave up 1 base, with 8 bases separating them. This CDR3 has 14 amino acids. CDR1 is LGHDT and CDR2 is YNNKEL in the germline V gene (reference sequence). CDR3 nucleotide sequence: TGTGCCAGCAGCCAAGCAGGACAATCCTACGAGCAGTACTTC. Its protein is CASSQAGQSYEQYF.

V is TRBV30 and J is TRBJ1-4; perhaps TRBD1 as D (5 bases). V was shortened by 0 bases and J by 7 bases, with 12 bases between the two germline ends. The CDR3 is 14 amino acids. Germline loops: CDR1 GTSNPN, CDR2 SVGIG (reference sequence). The CDR3 bases are TGTGCCTGGAGTGTAGGACAAGTAGGTGAAAAACTGTTTTTT. Its translation: CAWSVGQVGEKLFF.

This clone occurred once. The gene calls are TRBV9 and TRBJ2-7; D unresolved. Trimming removed 1 base at V and 0 bases at J, with 8 bases between. The germline CDR1 and CDR2 sequences are SGDLS and YYNGEE. The CDR3 loop spans 14 amino acids. The chain's CDR3 is CASSVTTNSYEQYF. Written as DNA, the CDR3 is TGTGCCAGCAGCGTAACAACAAACTCCTACGAGCAGTACTTC.

In the case of this clone: An end of the junction differs from the germline gene, which may be a read error. The J gene is TRBJ2-7, the V gene TRBV5-1; a weak D match, TRBD2 (5 bases). Germline assignment: CDR1 SGHRS and CDR2 YFSETQ. CDR3 length equals 13 residues. The CDR3 coding sequence is TGCGCCAGCAGGTTGGAGGTCTCCTACGAGCAGTACTTC. It codes for CASRLEVSYEQYF.